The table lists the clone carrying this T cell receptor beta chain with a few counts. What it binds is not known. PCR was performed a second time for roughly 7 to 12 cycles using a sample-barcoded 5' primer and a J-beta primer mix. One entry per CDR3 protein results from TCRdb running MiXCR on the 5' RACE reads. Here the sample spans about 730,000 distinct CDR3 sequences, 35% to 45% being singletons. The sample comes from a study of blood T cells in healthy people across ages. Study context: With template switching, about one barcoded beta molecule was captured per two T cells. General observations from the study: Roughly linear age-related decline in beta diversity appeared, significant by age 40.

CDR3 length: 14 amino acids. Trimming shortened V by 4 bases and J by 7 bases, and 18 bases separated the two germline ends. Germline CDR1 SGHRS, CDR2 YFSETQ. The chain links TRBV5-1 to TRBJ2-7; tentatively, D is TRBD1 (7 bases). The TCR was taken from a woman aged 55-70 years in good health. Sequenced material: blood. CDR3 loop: CASSQGGRNNEQYF. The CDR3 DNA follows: TGCGCCAGCAGCCAGGGGGGCCGGAACAATGAGCAGTACTTC.